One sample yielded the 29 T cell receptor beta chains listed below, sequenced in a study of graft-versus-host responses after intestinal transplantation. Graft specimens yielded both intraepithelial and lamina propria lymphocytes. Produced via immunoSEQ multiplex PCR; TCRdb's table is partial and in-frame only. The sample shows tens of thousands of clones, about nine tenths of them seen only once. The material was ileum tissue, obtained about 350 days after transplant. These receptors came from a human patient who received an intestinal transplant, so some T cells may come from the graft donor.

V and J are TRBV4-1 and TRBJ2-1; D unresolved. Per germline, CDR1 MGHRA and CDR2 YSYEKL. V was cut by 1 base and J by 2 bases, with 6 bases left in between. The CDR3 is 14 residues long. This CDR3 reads CASSQVGAYNEQFF. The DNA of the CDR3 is TGCGCCAGCAGCCAAGTAGGAGCCTACAATGAGCAGTTCTTC.

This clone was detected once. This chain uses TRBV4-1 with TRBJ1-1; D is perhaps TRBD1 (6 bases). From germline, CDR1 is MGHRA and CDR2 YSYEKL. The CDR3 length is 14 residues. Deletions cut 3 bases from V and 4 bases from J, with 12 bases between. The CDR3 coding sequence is TGCGCCAGCAGCCAGAGAGGGGGGGGCACTGAAGCTTTCTTT. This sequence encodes CASSQRGGGTEAFF.

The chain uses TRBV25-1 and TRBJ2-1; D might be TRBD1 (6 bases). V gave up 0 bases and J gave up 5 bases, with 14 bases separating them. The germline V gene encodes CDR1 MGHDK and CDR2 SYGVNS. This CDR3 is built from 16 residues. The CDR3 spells CASSEYFGTPDNEQFF. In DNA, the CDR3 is TGTGCCAGCAGTGAATATTTCGGGACACCTGACAATGAGCAGTTCTTC.

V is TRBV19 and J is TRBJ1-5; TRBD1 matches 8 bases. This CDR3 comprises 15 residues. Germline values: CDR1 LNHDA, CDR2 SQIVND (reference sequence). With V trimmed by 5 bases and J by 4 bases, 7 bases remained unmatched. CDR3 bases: TGTGCCAGTAGTCCCCAGGGGGCCTTTAATCAGCCCCAGCATTTT. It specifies CASSPQGAFNQPQHF.

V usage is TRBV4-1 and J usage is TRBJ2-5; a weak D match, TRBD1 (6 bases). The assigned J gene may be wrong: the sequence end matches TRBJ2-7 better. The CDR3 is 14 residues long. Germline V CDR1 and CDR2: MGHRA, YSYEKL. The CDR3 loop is CASSQGQDSYEQYF. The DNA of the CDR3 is TGCGCCAGCAGCCAAGGACAGGACTCCTACGAGCAGTACTTC.

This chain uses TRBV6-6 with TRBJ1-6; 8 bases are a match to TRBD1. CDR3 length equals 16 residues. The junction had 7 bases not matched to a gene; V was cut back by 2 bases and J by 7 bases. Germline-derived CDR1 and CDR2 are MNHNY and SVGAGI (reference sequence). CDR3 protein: CASSYTPGQVNSPLHF. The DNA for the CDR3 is TGTGCCAGCAGTTACACACCGGGACAGGTCAATTCACCCCTCCACTTT.

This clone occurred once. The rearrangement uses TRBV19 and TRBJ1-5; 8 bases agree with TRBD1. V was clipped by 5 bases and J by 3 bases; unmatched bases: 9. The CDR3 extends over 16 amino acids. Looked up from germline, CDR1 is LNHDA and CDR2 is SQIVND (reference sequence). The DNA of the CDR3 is TGTGCCAGTAGTCCCTGGACAGGGTTTATCAATCAGCCCCAGCATTTT. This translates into CASSPWTGFINQPQHF.

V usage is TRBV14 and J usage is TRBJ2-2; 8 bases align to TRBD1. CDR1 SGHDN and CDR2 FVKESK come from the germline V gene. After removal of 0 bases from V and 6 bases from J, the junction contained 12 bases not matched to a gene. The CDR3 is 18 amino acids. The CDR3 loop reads CASSQERGQGGLAGELFF. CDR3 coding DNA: TGTGCCAGCAGCCAAGAACGAGGACAGGGAGGTTTGGCCGGGGAGCTGTTTTTT.

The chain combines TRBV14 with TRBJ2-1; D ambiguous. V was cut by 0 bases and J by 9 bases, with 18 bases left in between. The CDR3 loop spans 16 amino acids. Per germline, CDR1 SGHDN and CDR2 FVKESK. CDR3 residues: CASSQDIIGPLGEQFF. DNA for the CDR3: TGTGCCAGCAGCCAAGATATCATAGGCCCTCTGGGTGAGCAGTTCTTC.

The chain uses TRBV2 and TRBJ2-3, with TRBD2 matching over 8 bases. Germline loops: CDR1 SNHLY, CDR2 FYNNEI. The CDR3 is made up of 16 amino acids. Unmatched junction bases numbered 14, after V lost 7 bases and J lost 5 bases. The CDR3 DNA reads TGTGCCAGCACCTGGATGGGACTAGGGAATGGAGATACGCAGTATTTT. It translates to CASTWMGLGNGDTQYF.

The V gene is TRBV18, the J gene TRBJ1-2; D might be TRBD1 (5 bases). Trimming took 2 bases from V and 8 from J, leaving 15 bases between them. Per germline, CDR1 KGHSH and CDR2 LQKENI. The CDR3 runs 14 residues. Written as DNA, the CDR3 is TGTGCCAGCTCACCAAGGCAAGGTTGGGGGGGCTACACCTTC. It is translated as CASSPRQGWGGYTF. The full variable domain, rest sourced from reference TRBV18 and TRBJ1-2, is NAGVMQNPRHLVRRRGQEARLRCSPMKGHSHVYWYRQLPEEGLKFMVYLQKENIIDESGMPKERFSAEFPKEGPSILRIQQVVRGDSAAYFCASSPRQGWGGYTFGSGTRLTVV.

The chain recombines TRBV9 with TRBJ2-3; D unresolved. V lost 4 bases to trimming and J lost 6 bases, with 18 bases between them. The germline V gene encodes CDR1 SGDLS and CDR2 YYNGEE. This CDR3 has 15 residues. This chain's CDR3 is CASSLSGYPSDTQYF. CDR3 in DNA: TGTGCCAGCAGCCTCTCCGGCTACCCGTCGGATACGCAGTATTTT.

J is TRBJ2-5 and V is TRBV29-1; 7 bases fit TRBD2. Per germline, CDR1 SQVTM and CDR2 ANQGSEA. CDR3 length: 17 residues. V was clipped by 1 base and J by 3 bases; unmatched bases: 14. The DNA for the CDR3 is TGCAGCGTTGAAGGCGGACTAGTCGGGGGTGTCGAAGAGACCCAGTACTTC. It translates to CSVEGGLVGGVEETQYF.

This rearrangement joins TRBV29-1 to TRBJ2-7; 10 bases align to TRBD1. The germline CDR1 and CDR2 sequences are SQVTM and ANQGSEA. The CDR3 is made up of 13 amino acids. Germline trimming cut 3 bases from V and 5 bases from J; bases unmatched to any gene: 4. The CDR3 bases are TGCAGCGTTGAGGACAGGGGGGGAAACGAGCAGTACTTC. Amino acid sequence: CSVEDRGGNEQYF.

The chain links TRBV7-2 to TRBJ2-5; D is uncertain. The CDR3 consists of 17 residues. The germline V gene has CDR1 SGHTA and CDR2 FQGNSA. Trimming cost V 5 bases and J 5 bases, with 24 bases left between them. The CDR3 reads CASSLGPHVPDGETQYF. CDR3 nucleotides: TGTGCCAGCAGCCTCGGCCCCCACGTTCCAGACGGGGAGACCCAGTACTTC.

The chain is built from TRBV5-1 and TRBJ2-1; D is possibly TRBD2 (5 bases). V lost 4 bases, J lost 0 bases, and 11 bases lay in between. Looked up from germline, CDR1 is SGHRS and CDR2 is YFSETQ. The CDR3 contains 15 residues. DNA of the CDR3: TGCGCCAGCAGCCCGGACTCCTCCTCCTACAATGAGCAGTTCTTC. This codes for CASSPDSSSYNEQFF.

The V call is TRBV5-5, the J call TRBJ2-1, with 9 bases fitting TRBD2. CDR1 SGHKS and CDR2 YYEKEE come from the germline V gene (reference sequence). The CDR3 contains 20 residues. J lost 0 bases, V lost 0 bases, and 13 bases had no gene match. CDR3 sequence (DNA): TGTGCCAGCAGCTTGGGGTTCGGTCGGCTAGCGGGGAGCTCCTACAATGAGCAGTTCTTC. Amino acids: CASSLGFGRLAGSSYNEQFF.

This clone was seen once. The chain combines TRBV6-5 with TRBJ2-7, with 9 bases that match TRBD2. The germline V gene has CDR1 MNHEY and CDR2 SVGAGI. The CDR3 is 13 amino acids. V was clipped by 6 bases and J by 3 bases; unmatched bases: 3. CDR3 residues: CASSPTSGYEQYF. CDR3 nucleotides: TGTGCCAGCAGCCCGACTAGCGGCTACGAGCAGTACTTC.

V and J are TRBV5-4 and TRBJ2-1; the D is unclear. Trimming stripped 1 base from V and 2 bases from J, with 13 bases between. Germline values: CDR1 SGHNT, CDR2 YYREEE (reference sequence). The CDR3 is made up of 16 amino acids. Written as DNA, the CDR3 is TGTGCCAGCAGCTTGAGGAGCACTCCTCCCTACAATGAGCAGTTCTTC. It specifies CASSLRSTPPYNEQFF.

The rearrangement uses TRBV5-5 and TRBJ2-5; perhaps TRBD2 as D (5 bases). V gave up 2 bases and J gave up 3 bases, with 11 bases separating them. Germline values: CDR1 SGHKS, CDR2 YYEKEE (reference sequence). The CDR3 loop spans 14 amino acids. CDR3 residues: CASSFSPGKETQYF. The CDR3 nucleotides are TGTGCCAGCAGCTTCTCGCCGGGGAAAGAGACCCAGTACTTC.

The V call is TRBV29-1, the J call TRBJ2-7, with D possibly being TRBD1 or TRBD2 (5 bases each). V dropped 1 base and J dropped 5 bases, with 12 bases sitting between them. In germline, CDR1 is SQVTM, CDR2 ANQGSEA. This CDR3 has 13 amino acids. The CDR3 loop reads CSVEGDQEDEQYF. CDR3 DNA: TGCAGCGTTGAAGGGGACCAGGAAGACGAGCAGTACTTC.

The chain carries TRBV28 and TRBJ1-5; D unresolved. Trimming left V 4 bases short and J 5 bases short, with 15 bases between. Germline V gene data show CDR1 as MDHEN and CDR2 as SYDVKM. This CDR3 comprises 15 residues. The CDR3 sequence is CASSSPSVVYQPQHF. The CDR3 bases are TGTGCCAGCAGTTCCCCCTCAGTAGTCTATCAGCCCCAGCATTTT.

The CDR3 here is CASSLRGQVSYEQYF. DNA for the CDR3: TGCGCCAGCAGCCTGCGGGGACAGGTTAGCTACGAGCAGTACTTC. The rearrangement uses TRBV4-1 and TRBJ2-7; 8 positions match TRBD1. V lost 4 bases, J lost 3 bases, and 8 bases stayed unmatched. Germline CDR1 reads MGHRA; CDR2 reads YSYEKL. This CDR3 contains 15 residues.

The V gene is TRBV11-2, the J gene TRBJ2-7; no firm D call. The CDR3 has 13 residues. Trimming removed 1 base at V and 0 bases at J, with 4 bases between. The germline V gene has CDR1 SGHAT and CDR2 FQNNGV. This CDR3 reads CASSLVGSYEQYF. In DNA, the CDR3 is TGTGCCAGCAGCTTAGTTGGCTCCTACGAGCAGTACTTC.

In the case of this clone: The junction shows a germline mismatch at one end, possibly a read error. CDR3 region: CVSQVGYNYGYTF. DNA of the CDR3: TGTGTCAGCCAAGTGGGGTACAACTATGGCTACACCTTC. This chain uses TRBV6-5 with TRBJ1-2; D call uncertain. Germline lookup yields CDR1 MNHEY and CDR2 SVGAGI. The CDR3 has 13 residues.

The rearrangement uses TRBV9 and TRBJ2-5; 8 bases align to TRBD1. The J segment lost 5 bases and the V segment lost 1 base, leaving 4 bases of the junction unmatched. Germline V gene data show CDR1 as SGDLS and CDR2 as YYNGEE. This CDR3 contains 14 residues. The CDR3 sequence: CASSVTGGVETQYF. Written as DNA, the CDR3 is TGTGCCAGCAGCGTAACAGGGGGAGTTGAGACCCAGTACTTC.

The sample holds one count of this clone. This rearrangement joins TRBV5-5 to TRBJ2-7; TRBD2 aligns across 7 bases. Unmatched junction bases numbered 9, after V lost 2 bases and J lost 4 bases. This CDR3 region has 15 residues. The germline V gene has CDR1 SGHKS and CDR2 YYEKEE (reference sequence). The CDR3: CASSFPGTGGYEQYF. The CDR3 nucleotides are TGTGCCAGCAGCTTCCCCGGGACGGGGGGTTACGAGCAGTACTTC.

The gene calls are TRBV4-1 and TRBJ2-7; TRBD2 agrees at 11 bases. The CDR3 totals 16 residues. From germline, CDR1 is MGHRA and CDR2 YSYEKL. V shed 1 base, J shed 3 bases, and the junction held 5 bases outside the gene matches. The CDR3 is CASSQGLLAGDYEQYF. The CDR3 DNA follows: TGCGCCAGCAGCCAAGGACTACTAGCGGGGGACTACGAGCAGTACTTC.

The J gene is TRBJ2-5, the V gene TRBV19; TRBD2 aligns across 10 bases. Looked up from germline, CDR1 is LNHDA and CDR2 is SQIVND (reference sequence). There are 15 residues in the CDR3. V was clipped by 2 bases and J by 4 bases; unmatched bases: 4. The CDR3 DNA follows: TGTGCCAGTAGTATACTAGCGGGAGCTCGAGAGACCCAGTACTTC. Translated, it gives CASSILAGARETQYF.